These 13 T cell receptor beta chains were sequenced from one sample in a study of cytomegalovirus exposure and HLA in healthy donors. The protocol was immunoSEQ multiplex PCR, while the TCRdb copy is restricted to in-frame clones and leaves out a portion. This sample has about 360,000 clones, with roughly 88% found just once. The source material was PBMCs. These TCRs come from a young woman in good health and CMV-seronegative.

The chain carries TRBV5-1 and TRBJ2-5; D is possibly TRBD2 (6 bases). V dropped 2 bases and J dropped 5 bases, with 16 bases sitting between them. The CDR3 contains 15 residues. Germline-derived CDR1 and CDR2 are SGHRS and YFSETQ. The CDR3 loop is CASSFHGGEGETQYF. The CDR3 DNA sequence: TGCGCCAGCAGCTTCCACGGAGGGGAAGGGGAGACCCAGTACTTC.

The chain is built from TRBV5-1 and TRBJ2-2, with 8 bases lining up with TRBD1. Germline CDR1 SGHRS, CDR2 YFSETQ. This CDR3 is 15 amino acids long. Trimming cost V 4 bases and J 3 bases; bases outside gene matches: 5. The CDR3 bases are TGCGCCAGCAGCCAGGGGGCATTGGACACCGGGGAGCTGTTTTTT. Its protein is CASSQGALDTGELFF.

The chain joins TRBV2 to TRBJ2-2, with D perhaps TRBD2 (6 bases). This CDR3 is 14 amino acids long. The V gene's germline CDR1 is SNHLY and CDR2 FYNNEI. The germline V and J ends were trimmed by 7 bases and 6 bases, with 15 bases remaining between them. The DNA for the CDR3 is TGTGCCAGCAATGGCGGGACCCTATCCGGGGAGCTGTTTTTT. Translated, it gives CASNGGTLSGELFF.

The rearrangement links TRBV9 to TRBJ2-3, with TRBD1 as a possible D gene (9 bases). Trimming shortened V by 3 bases and J by 6 bases, and 14 bases separated the two germline ends. From germline, CDR1 is SGDLS and CDR2 YYNGEE. The CDR3 contains 14 residues. Here the CDR3 reads CASSAGGTGDTQYF. The CDR3 nucleotides read TGTGCCAGCAGCGCGGGGGGGACAGGGGATACGCAGTATTTT.

The J gene is TRBJ1-5, the V gene TRBV6-4; D is possibly TRBD1 (5 bases). This CDR3 is 13 amino acids long. The germline V and J ends were trimmed by 11 bases and 7 bases, with 18 bases remaining between them. Germline V gives CDR1 MRHNA, CDR2 SNTAGT. This CDR3 is CAGYPGTVQPQHF. The CDR3 nucleotides read TGTGCCGGCTATCCAGGGACTGTACAGCCCCAGCATTTT.

This chain links TRBV29-1 with TRBJ1-1; unclear D gene. The germline CDR1 and CDR2 sequences are SQVTM and ANQGSEA. V dropped 4 bases and J dropped 3 bases, with 3 bases sitting between them. This CDR3 is built from 10 residues. In DNA form, the CDR3 reads TGCAGCGTTGTAGACACTGAAGCTTTCTTT. It specifies CSVVDTEAFF.

The chain is built from TRBV2 and TRBJ2-7, with 7 bases matching TRBD2. The CDR3 runs to 14 residues. The J segment lost 3 bases and the V segment lost 7 bases, leaving 9 bases of the junction unmatched. In germline, CDR1 is SNHLY, CDR2 FYNNEI. The CDR3 is CASTGEAGNYEQYF. CDR3 nucleotides: TGTGCCAGCACCGGGGAAGCGGGGAACTACGAGCAGTACTTC. Filled out from reference TRBV2 and TRBJ2-7, the complete variable domain reads EPEVTQTPSHQVTQMGQEVILRCVPISNHLYFYWYRQILGQKVEFLVSFYNNEISEKSEIFDDQFSVERPDGSNFTLKIRSTKLEDSAMYFCASTGEAGNYEQYFGPGTRLTVT.

This sequence joins TRBV5-5 and TRBJ1-1, with D possibly matching TRBD1 (5 bases). CDR3 length: 13 residues. Trimming removed 3 bases at V and 7 bases at J, with 13 bases between. The germline gives CDR1 SGHKS, CDR2 YYEKEE (reference sequence). CDR3 nucleotide sequence: TGTGCCAGCAGCTCAGGGTGTTTTGGTGAAGCTTTCTTT. Its translation is CASSSGCFGEAFF.

The chain employs TRBV4-1 and TRBJ2-7; 8 bases are a match to TRBD2. Germline assignment: CDR1 MGHRA and CDR2 YSYEKL. This CDR3 is built from 13 residues. The junction had 4 bases not matched to a gene; V was cut back by 1 base and J by 8 bases. The CDR3 sequence: CASSQVAGGQQYF. CDR3 bases: TGCGCCAGCAGCCAAGTTGCGGGAGGCCAGCAGTACTTC.

The V gene is TRBV7-2, the J gene TRBJ1-2, with 11 bases identical to TRBD1. The V gene end was trimmed by 5 bases and the J gene end by 4 bases; junction bases not matched to a gene: 6. Germline-derived CDR1 and CDR2 are SGHTA and FQGNSA. This CDR3 spans 15 amino acids. The CDR3: CASSLGQGATYGYTF. CDR3 coding DNA: TGTGCCAGCAGCCTAGGACAGGGGGCTACCTATGGCTACACCTTC. Together with reference TRBV7-2 and TRBJ1-2, the CDR3 gives the full variable domain: GAGVSQSPSNKVTEKGKDVELRCDPISGHTALYWYRQSLGQGLEFLIYFQGNSAPDKSGLPSDRFSAERTGGSVSTLTIQRTQQEDSAVYLCASSLGQGATYGYTFGSGTRLTVV.

The rearrangement joins TRBV14 to TRBJ2-5; TRBD1 matches 9 bases. Per germline, CDR1 SGHDN and CDR2 FVKESK. The J segment lost 3 bases and the V segment lost 6 bases, leaving 8 bases of the junction unmatched. The CDR3 has 15 residues. CDR3 protein: CASRRTGVGKETQYF. In DNA, the CDR3 is TGTGCCAGCAGGCGGACAGGGGTGGGGAAAGAGACCCAGTACTTC.

The chain combines TRBV7-2 with TRBJ2-2; 8 nucleotides align to TRBD1. V lost 4 bases to trimming and J lost 3 bases; unmatched junction nucleotides: 4. Germline values: CDR1 SGHTA, CDR2 FQGNSA. The CDR3 runs 15 residues. The CDR3 DNA sequence: TGTGCCAGCAGCTCGGACAGGGCCTACACCGGGGAGCTGTTTTTT. It encodes CASSSDRAYTGELFF.

This clone was observed once. CDR3 protein: CASSLNQGNTEAFF. CDR3 DNA sequence: TGTGCCAGCAGCTTAAATCAGGGGAACACTGAAGCTTTCTTT. The chain combines TRBV7-3 with TRBJ1-1, with a tentative D call TRBD1 (5 bases). The V and J ends lost 1 base and 1 base respectively, with 7 bases between them. The CDR3 spans 14 residues. Per germline, CDR1 SGHTA and CDR2 FQGTGA.